The 22 T cell receptor beta chains given below trace back to one sample, sequenced in a study of CD8 T cells in ankylosing spondylitis. Study findings and constraints: For ankylosing spondylitis blood, a TCR beta motif of fewer than 10 highly homologous variants appeared characteristic.

One entry per CDR3 protein, called by TCRdb with MiXCR from the 5' RACE reads. This sample yields a few hundred thousand distinct CDR3 sequences, of which about a fifth are seen a single time; around 17% belongs to the top ten. These receptors are not linked to any known antigen. Sample: blood, either unsorted or a sorted T cell fraction (not recorded which). The receptors were gathered from a male donor with ankylosing spondylitis.

The chain combines TRBV12-3 or TRBV12-4 with TRBJ1-2, with D possibly being TRBD1 (5 bases). Between the trimmed V and J ends, which lost 0 bases and 8 bases, there was a span of 13 bases. This CDR3 is built from 14 residues. The CDR3 loop is CASSLASAGNGYTF. DNA for the CDR3: TGTGCCAGCAGTTTAGCATCGGCAGGGAACGGCTACACCTTC.

This clonotype was seen only a few times. The genes are TRBV2 and TRBJ2-2; possibly TRBD2 for D (5 bases). Germline V gives CDR1 SNHLY, CDR2 FYNNEI. The CDR3 has 16 amino acids. Trimming removed 4 bases at V and 6 bases at J, with 18 bases between. The CDR3 nucleotides read TGTGCCAGCAGTGGACGGCTAGCTCTTTCGGCCGGGGAGCTGTTTTTT. This codes for CASSGRLALSAGELFF.

This clonotype was detected ten times or more. The chain carries TRBV4-1 and TRBJ2-7; D is perhaps TRBD2 (5 bases). V dropped 1 base and J dropped 3 bases, with 16 bases sitting between them. The germline CDR1 and CDR2 sequences are MGHRA and YSYEKL. This CDR3 region has 16 residues. The CDR3 protein is CASSQVGTARDYEQYF. Written as DNA, the CDR3 is TGCGCCAGCAGCCAAGTGGGTACAGCTCGGGACTACGAGCAGTACTTC.

This clonotype was counted a few times. This sequence joins TRBV7-2 and TRBJ2-1; D is uncertain. V was shortened by 4 bases and J by 6 bases, with 16 bases between the two germline ends. Germline V lookup: CDR1 SGHTA, CDR2 FQGNSA. The CDR3 loop spans 15 amino acids. CDR3 DNA sequence: TGTGCCAGCAGCTCAGTACTCCTATCCGGCAATGAGCAGTTCTTC. Translation gives CASSSVLLSGNEQFF.

The table lists this clonotype with a few counts. The rearrangement uses TRBV2 and TRBJ1-2; no clear D. Germline V gene sequence: CDR1 SNHLY, CDR2 FYNNEI. Trimming cost V 3 bases and J 6 bases, with 8 bases left between them. The CDR3 is made up of 12 amino acids. CDR3 sequence reads: CASSELLDGYTF. CDR3 DNA sequence: TGTGCCAGCAGTGAGCTTCTGGATGGCTACACCTTC.

This sequence joins TRBV7-2 and TRBJ2-1; 7 nucleotides match TRBD2. This CDR3 comprises 13 residues. The trim removed 3 bases at V and 10 bases at J, leaving 6 bases unmatched. Germline V gives CDR1 SGHTA, CDR2 FQGNSA. DNA of the CDR3: TGTGCCAGCAGCTTGGGGGGGGGTTGGGAGCAGTTCTTC. It is translated as CASSLGGGWEQFF.

V is TRBV5-1 and J is TRBJ1-1; D remains ambiguous. CDR3 length: 15 residues. Germline values: CDR1 SGHRS, CDR2 YFSETQ. With 0 bases removed from V and 1 base from J, the gap between germline ends came to 10 bases. This chain's CDR3 is CASSLGSRRNTEAFF. DNA of the CDR3: TGCGCCAGCAGCTTGGGGTCCAGGAGGAACACTGAAGCTTTCTTT. The whole variable domain, remainder taken from reference TRBV5-1 and TRBJ1-1, is KAGVTQTPRYLIKTRGQQVTLSCSPISGHRSVSWYQQTPGQGLQFLFEYFSETQRNKGNFPGRFSGRQFSNSRSEMNVSTLELGDSALYLCASSLGSRRNTEAFFGQGTRLTVV.

The CDR3 nucleotides are TGTGCCAGCAGCAGGCCAGATGGGACCCAGTACTTC. Translated, it gives CASSRPDGTQYF. This chain links TRBV28 with TRBJ2-5; D unclear. Looked up from germline, CDR1 is MDHEN and CDR2 is SYDVKM. The germline V and J ends were trimmed by 6 bases and 7 bases, with 12 bases remaining between them. The length of the CDR3 is 12 residues. Using reference TRBV28 and TRBJ2-5 for the parts outside the CDR3, the full variable domain is DVKVTQSSRYLVKRTGEKVFLECVQDMDHENMFWYRQDPGLGLRLIYFSYDVKMKEKGDIPEGYSVSREKKERFSLILESASTNQTSMYLCASSRPDGTQYFGPGTRLLVL.

The chain joins TRBV7-2 to TRBJ2-7; D is uncertain. With 5 bases removed from V and 4 bases from J, the gap between germline ends came to 15 bases. The germline CDR1 and CDR2 sequences are SGHTA and FQGNSA. The CDR3 has 14 amino acids. The CDR3 protein is CASSVEVGPYEQYF. The DNA of the CDR3 is TGTGCCAGCAGCGTAGAGGTCGGACCGTACGAGCAGTACTTC.

The chain uses TRBV29-1 and TRBJ2-3; 9 nucleotides agree with TRBD2. Germline-derived CDR1 and CDR2 are SQVTM and ANQGSEA. Trimming at V came to 5 bases and at J to 10 bases, leaving 10 bases not matched to a gene. This CDR3 contains 13 residues. The CDR3, as DNA: TGCAGCGTTCGGGCGGGAGGGCCGGATCCGCAGTATTTT. Protein product: CSVRAGGPDPQYF.

This clonotype was seen a few times. The chain is built from TRBV18 and TRBJ1-1; tentatively, D is TRBD1 (5 bases). V lost 4 bases to trimming and J lost 5 bases, with 20 bases between them. The CDR3 length is 16 residues. The germline V gene has CDR1 KGHSH and CDR2 LQKENI. The DNA of the CDR3 is TGTGCCAGCTCACAACAGGTTAACTTGGGACTGACTGAAGCTTTCTTT. It is translated as CASSQQVNLGLTEAFF.

This clonotype was found a few times. The CDR3 here is CASSQAGLYNEQFF. In DNA form, the CDR3 reads TGTGCCAGCAGCCAAGCGGGGTTATACAATGAGCAGTTCTTC. The rearrangement uses TRBV4-2 and TRBJ2-1; tentative D call: TRBD2 (5 bases). CDR1 LGHNA and CDR2 YNFKEQ come from the germline V gene. This CDR3 contains 14 residues. V dropped 1 base and J dropped 4 bases, with 8 bases sitting between them.

This clonotype showed up just a few times. This chain joins TRBV27 and TRBJ2-1, with TRBD1 matching over 7 bases. CDR3 length: 14 residues. Per the germline V gene, CDR1 is MNHEY and CDR2 is SMNVEV (reference sequence). With 9 bases clipped from V and 5 bases from J, the junction kept 10 bases outside the gene matches. The CDR3 DNA reads as TGTGCCAGTTCTTACAGGGGTGGACACAATGAGCAGTTCTTC. Protein: CASSYRGGHNEQFF.

Turning to this clonotype: At one end, the junction sequence differs from germline, possibly due to a read error. This chain uses TRBV7-2 with TRBJ2-1; a possible D gene is TRBD1 (5 bases). The CDR3 consists of 12 residues. Germline values: CDR1 SGHTA, CDR2 FQGNSA. The chain's CDR3 is CASTLVPGYRFF. The CDR3 DNA sequence: TGTGCCAGCACCTTAGTTCCAGGGTATCGGTTCTTC.

This clonotype was picked up a small number of times. The gene calls are TRBV6-1 and TRBJ1-1, with D unclear. Trimming stripped 9 bases from V and 1 base from J, with 15 bases between. The CDR3 is made up of 14 amino acids. CDR1 and CDR2 from the germline V gene are MNHNS and SASEGT. In nucleotides, the CDR3 is TGTGCCAGTTCGGATCGGCGGCGGAACACTGAAGCTTTCTTT. Translated, it gives CASSDRRRNTEAFF.

The V call is TRBV5-1, the J call TRBJ2-3, with 8 bases fitting TRBD1. The CDR3 has 16 amino acids. Trimming took 4 bases from V and 3 from J; bases not matched to a gene: 10. Germline assignment: CDR1 SGHRS and CDR2 YFSETQ. For the CDR3, the DNA is TGCGCCAGCAGCACCCGACAGGGGTCGTCGACAGATACGCAGTATTTT. It is translated as CASSTRQGSSTDTQYF.

This clonotype was detected ten times or more. The V and J genes are TRBV5-1 and TRBJ2-5, with a possible D match to TRBD2 (5 bases). The CDR3 is made up of 14 amino acids. CDR1 is SGHRS, CDR2 YFSETQ, per germline. Trimming cost V 3 bases and J 2 bases, with 11 bases left between them. CDR3 loop: CASSYSGEQETQYF. Here the CDR3 DNA reads TGCGCCAGCAGCTACAGTGGGGAGCAAGAGACCCAGTACTTC.

V gene TRBV7-2 combines with J gene TRBJ2-1, with TRBD2 identical over 9 bases. The germline V gene encodes CDR1 SGHTA and CDR2 FQGNSA. The CDR3 spans 16 residues. V lost 2 bases, J lost 1 base, and 3 bases stayed unmatched. The CDR3 protein is CASSLSSGNSYNEQFF. The CDR3 DNA reads as TGTGCCAGCAGCTTATCTAGCGGGAATTCCTACAATGAGCAGTTCTTC.

In its sample, this clonotype was seen a few times. The J gene is TRBJ2-3, the V gene TRBV12-3 or TRBV12-4, with TRBD1 matching 8 bases. V lost 6 bases and J lost 0; bases outside the gene matches: 8. This CDR3 has 16 amino acids. In DNA, the CDR3 is TGTGCCAGCAGACCAAACAGGGGGAAAAGCACAGATACGCAGTATTTT. It translates to CASRPNRGKSTDTQYF.

This clonotype turned up a few times. CDR3 loop: CASSQVLQGGVSGANVLTF. In DNA form, the CDR3 reads TGTGCCAGCAGCCAAGTTTTGCAGGGAGGGGTGTCTGGGGCCAACGTCCTGACTTTC. This chain uses TRBV4-2 with TRBJ2-6; 7 bases map to TRBD2. From germline, CDR1 is LGHNA and CDR2 YNFKEQ. V was clipped by 1 base and J by 1 base; unmatched bases: 10. This CDR3 contains 19 residues.

V usage is TRBV7-3 and J usage is TRBJ2-1, with D perhaps TRBD2 (5 bases). Per the germline V gene, CDR1 is SGHTA and CDR2 is FQGTGA. With 6 bases removed from V and 9 bases from J, the gap between germline ends came to 21 bases. The CDR3 extends over 15 amino acids. CDR3 residues: CASSSGLIRKSEQFF. CDR3 nucleotides: TGTGCCAGCAGTTCAGGACTTATCCGTAAGTCTGAGCAGTTCTTC.

The sample holds a few counts of this clonotype. The CDR3 coding sequence is TGTGCCAGCAGCTTGTTCAATACCGGGACGGATGTCTACGAGCAGTACTTC. It codes for CASSLFNTGTDVYEQYF. The rearrangement joins TRBV5-6 to TRBJ2-7; D may correspond to TRBD1 or TRBD2 (5 bases each). Trimming cost V 1 base and J 3 bases, with 20 bases left between them. Germline V gives CDR1 SGHDT, CDR2 YYEEEE. This CDR3 comprises 17 residues.